The source of this TCR beta chain is a study of spatial heterogeneity in lung cancer. On the study more broadly: Sequencing consistently turned up more beta-chain sequences than alpha-chain sequences. Unique TCR and UMI combinations averaged more than ten appearances each in raw reads. Study results and limitations: Follow-up blood showed ubiquitous expanded tumor TCRs less than blood at resection did.

This clonotype has at least ten counts. No antigen is known for it. TCRdb reanalysed the 5' RACE reads using MiXCR and keeps one entry per CDR3 protein. This sample has some 38,000 distinct CDR3 sequences, with 6.5% to 9% found just once. The CDR3 sequence is 16 residues long. Specified time point: sample taken at primary tumor resection. Sequencing of whole RNA from tumor, nontumor lung or frozen PBMC involved no sorting. This sequence was found in a male donor with early-stage non-small cell lung cancer. The sample here was PBMCs, taken at surgery. V and J are TRBV21-1 and TRBJ2-5; the D call TRBD1 from the table was never checked on the DNA. TRBV21-1 is described as a pseudogene. CDR3 sequence: CASSKEWTGLQETQYF. CDR3 DNA sequence: TGTGCCAGCAGCAAAGAGTGGACAGGCCTACAAGAGACCCAGTACTTC.